This T cell receptor beta chain was captured in a study of response to subunit inactivated influenza vaccine. Study results and limitations: The authors suggested that every seasonal influenza vaccination recruits few new T cells.

One entry per CDR3 protein, called by TCRdb with MiXCR from the RT-PCR reads. This repertoire shows 650,000 to 800,000 distinct CDR3 sequences, 18% found once; its top ten account for around 9.9%. Regarding this clonotype: Its antigen is unidentified.

Sequenced material: PBMCs from blood, taken about 5 days after vaccination. This sequence was found in a man aged 50 or older who received an inactivated influenza vaccine.

CDR3 sequence reads: CASRRGLGQPQHF. In DNA form, the CDR3 reads TGTGCCAGCAGGCGTGGGTTAGGGCAGCCCCAGCATTTT. The chain has TRBV12-3 or TRBV12-4 and TRBJ1-5; D not resolved. The V end lost 6 bases, the J end lost 7 bases, and 13 bases lay between the germline ends. The CDR3 length is 13 residues.